The clone carrying this TCR beta chain was recorded once. The entry originates in a study of technical replicates of blood from a handful of donors. Assay used: immunoSEQ multiplex PCR; TCRdb lists only in-frame clones, some missing. The sample holds approximately 73,000 clones, 96% seen once. Material: T cells isolated from PBMCs. This TCR was sampled from a human donor in good health.

CDR3 nucleotide sequence: TGTGCCAGCAGCGACCCTAATCAGGACTATGGCTACACCTTC. It codes for CASSDPNQDYGYTF. The rearrangement joins TRBV7-3 to TRBJ1-2; D gene ambiguous. The CDR3 consists of 14 residues. Trimming took 5 bases from V and 3 from J, leaving 13 bases between them. CDR1 and CDR2 (germline): SGHTA, FQGTGA.